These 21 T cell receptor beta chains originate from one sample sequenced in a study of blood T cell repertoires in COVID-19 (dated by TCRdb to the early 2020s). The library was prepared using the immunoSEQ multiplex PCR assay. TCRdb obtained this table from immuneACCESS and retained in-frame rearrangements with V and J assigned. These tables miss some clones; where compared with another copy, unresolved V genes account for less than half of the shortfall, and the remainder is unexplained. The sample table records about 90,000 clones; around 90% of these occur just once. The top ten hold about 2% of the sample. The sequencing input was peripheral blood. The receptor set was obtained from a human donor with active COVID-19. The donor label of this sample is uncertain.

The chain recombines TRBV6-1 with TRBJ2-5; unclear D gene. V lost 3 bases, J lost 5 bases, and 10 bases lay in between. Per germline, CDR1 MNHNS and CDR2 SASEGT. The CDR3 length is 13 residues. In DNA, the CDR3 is TGTGCCAGCAGTGAGGAGCGCTGGGAGACCCAGTACTTC. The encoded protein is CASSEERWETQYF.

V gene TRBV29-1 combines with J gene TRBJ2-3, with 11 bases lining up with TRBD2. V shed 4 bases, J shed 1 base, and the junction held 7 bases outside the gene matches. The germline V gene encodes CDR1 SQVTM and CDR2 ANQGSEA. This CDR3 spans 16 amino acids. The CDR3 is CSVGSGGALGTDTQYF. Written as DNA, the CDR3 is TGCAGCGTTGGTAGCGGGGGGGCCCTTGGCACAGATACGCAGTATTTT.

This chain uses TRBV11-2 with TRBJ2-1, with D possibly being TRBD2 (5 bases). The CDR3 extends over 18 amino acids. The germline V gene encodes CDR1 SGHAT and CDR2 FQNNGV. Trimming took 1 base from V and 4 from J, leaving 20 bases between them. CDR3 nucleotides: TGTGCCAGCAGCTTAGTAGCCCCTAGCATAGATAAATACAATGAGCAGTTCTTC. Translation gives CASSLVAPSIDKYNEQFF.

The CDR3: CASSHRWTGHYEQYF. The DNA of the CDR3 is TGCGCCAGCAGCCATAGGTGGACAGGGCACTACGAGCAGTACTTC. The chain carries TRBV4-3 and TRBJ2-7, with 8 bases matching TRBD1. Germline assignment: CDR1 LGHNA and CDR2 YSLEER. V shed 3 bases, J shed 3 bases, and the junction held 7 bases outside the gene matches. The CDR3 has 15 amino acids.

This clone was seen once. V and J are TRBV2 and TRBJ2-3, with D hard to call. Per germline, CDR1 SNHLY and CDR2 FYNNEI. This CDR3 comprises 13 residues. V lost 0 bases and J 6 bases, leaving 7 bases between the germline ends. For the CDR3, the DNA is TGTGCCAGCAGTGAAGCGCAGTGGGATACGCAGTATTTT. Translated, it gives CASSEAQWDTQYF.

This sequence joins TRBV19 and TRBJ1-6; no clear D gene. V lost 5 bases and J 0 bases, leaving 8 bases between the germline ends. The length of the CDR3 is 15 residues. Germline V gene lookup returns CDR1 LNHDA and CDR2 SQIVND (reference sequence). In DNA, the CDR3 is TGTGCCAGTAGTTCTGAGAGCTCCTATAATTCACCCCTCCACTTT. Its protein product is CASSSESSYNSPLHF.

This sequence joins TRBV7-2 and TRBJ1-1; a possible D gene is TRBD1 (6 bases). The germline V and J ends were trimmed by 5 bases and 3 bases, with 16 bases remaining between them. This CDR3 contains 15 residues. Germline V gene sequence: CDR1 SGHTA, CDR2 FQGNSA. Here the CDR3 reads CASSPTWTDDTEAFF. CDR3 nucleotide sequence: TGTGCCAGCAGCCCAACCTGGACAGATGACACTGAAGCTTTCTTT.

The CDR3 DNA sequence: TGCGCCAGCAGCTCCACAGGGGGCGAAGGCAAAAACATTCAGTACTTC. Protein product: CASSSTGGEGKNIQYF. The genes are TRBV5-1 and TRBJ2-4, with 9 bases fitting TRBD1. With 3 bases clipped from V and 3 bases from J, the junction kept 7 bases outside the gene matches. CDR3 length equals 16 residues. The germline gives CDR1 SGHRS, CDR2 YFSETQ.

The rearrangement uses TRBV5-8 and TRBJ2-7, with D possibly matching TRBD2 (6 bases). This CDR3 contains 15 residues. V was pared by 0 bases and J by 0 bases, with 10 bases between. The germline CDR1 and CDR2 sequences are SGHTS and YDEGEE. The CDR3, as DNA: TGTGCCAGCAGCTTGGGTTTAGCGGTCTCCTACGAGCAGTACTTC. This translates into CASSLGLAVSYEQYF.

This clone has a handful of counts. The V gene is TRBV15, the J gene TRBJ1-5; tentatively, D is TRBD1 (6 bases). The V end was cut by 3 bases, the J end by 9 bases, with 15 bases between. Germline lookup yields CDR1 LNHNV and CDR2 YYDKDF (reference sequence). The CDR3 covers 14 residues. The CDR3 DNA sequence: TGTGCCACCAGCAGGGACAGAACTCAAGGGCCCCAGCATTTT. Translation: CATSRDRTQGPQHF.

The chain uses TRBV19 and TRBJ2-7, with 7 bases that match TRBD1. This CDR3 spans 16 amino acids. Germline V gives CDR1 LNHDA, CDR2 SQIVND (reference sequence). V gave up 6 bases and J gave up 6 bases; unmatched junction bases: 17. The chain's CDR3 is CASSTTKGGVSSEQYF. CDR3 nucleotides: TGTGCCAGTAGCACCACAAAAGGGGGCGTCTCGTCCGAGCAGTACTTC.

The CDR3 DNA reads as TGTGCCAGCAGCCCGAGGTGGGGGGACTACGAGCAGTACTTC. Protein product: CASSPRWGDYEQYF. The chain couples TRBV7-8 to TRBJ2-7, with D perhaps matching TRBD2 (6 bases). V lost 5 bases and J lost 3, with 14 bases in between. This CDR3 comprises 14 residues. Germline loops: CDR1 SGHVS, CDR2 FQNEAQ.

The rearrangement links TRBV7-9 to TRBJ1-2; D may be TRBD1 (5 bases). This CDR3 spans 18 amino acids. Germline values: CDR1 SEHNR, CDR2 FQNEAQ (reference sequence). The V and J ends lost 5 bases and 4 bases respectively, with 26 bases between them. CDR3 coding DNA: TGTGCCAGCAGCCCCCGAAGAGGGGCGGGGGAGGAACTCTATGGCTACACCTTC. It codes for CASSPRRGAGEELYGYTF.

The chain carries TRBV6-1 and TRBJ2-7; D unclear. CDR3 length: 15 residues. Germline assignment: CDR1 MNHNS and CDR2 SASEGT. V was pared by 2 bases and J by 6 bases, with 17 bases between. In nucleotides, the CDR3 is TGTGCCAGCAGTGAAAATTCCCTCCCCTTCGGCGAGCAGTACTTC. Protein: CASSENSLPFGEQYF.

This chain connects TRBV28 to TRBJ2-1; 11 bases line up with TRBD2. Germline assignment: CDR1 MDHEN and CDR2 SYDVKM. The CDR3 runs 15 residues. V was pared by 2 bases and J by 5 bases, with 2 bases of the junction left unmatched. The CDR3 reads CASSLGTSGNNEQFF. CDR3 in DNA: TGTGCCAGCAGTTTAGGGACTAGCGGAAACAATGAGCAGTTCTTC.

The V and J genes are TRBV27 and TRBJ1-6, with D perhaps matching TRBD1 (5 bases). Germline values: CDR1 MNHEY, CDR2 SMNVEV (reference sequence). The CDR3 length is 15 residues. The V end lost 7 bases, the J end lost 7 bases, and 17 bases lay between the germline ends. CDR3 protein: CASTPWGRANSPLHF. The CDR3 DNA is TGTGCCAGCACCCCTTGGGGGAGGGCCAATTCACCCCTCCACTTT.

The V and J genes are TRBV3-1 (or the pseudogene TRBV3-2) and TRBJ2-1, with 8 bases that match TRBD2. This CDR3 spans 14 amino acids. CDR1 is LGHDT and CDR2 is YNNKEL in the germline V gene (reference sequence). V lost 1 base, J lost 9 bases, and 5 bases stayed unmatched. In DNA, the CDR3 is TGTGCCAGCAGCCAAGGGACCGCGGGGGGTGAGCAGTTCTTC. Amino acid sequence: CASSQGTAGGEQFF.

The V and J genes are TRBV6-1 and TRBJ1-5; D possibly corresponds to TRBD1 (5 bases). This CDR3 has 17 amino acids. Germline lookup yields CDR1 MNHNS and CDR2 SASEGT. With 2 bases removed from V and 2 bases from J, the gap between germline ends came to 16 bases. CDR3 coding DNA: TGTGCCAGCAGTGAACGGGGGGTCGCGTTGGGCAATCAGCCCCAGCATTTT. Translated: CASSERGVALGNQPQHF.

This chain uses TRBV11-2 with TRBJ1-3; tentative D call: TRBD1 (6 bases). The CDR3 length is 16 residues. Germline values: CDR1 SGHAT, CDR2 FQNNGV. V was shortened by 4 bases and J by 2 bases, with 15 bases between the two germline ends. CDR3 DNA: TGTGCCAGCAGCTCCATCGTGTCAGGGGCTGGAAACACCATATATTTT. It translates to CASSSIVSGAGNTIYF.

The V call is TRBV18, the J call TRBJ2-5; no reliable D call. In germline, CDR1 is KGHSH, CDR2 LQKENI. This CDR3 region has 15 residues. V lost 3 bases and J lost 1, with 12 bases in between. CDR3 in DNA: TGTGCCAGCTCACCGCTCTCCCAGGCCCAAGAGACCCAGTACTTC. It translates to CASSPLSQAQETQYF. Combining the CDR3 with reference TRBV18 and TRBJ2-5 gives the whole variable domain NAGVMQNPRHLVRRRGQEARLRCSPMKGHSHVYWYRQLPEEGLKFMVYLQKENIIDESGMPKERFSAEFPKEGPSILRIQQVVRGDSAAYFCASSPLSQAQETQYFGPGTRLLVL.

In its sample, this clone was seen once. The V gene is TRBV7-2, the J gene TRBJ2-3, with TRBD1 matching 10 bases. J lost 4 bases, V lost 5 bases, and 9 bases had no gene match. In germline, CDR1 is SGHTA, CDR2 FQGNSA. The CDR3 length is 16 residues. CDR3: CASSPRGQGFSDTQYF. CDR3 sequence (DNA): TGTGCCAGCAGCCCGAGGGGACAGGGGTTCTCAGATACGCAGTATTTT.